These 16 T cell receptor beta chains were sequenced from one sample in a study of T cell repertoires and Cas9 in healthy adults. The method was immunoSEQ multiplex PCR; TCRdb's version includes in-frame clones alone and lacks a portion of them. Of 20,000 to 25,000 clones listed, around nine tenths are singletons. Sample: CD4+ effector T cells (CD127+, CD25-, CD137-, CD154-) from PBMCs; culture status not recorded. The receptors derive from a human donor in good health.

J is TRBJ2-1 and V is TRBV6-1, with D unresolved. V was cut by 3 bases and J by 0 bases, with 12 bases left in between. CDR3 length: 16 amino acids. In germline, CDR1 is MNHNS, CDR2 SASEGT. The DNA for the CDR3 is TGTGCCAGCAGTGATCTAGGGCAGCCCTCCTACAATGAGCAGTTCTTC. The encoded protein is CASSDLGQPSYNEQFF.

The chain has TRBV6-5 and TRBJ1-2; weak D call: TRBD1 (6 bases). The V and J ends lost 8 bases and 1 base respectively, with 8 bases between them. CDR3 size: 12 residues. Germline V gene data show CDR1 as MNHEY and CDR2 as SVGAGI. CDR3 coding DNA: TGTGCCAGCCAGGGGATTAACTATGGCTACACCTTC. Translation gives CASQGINYGYTF.

The DNA for the CDR3 is TGCGCCAGCAGTGGTAATAGCGGGGAAATCAATGAGCAGTTCTTC. Translated: CASSGNSGEINEQFF. The chain combines TRBV5-1 with TRBJ2-1; 8 bases are a match to TRBD2. In germline, CDR1 is SGHRS, CDR2 YFSETQ. The CDR3 has 15 residues. Losses at the gene ends were 5 bases for V and 6 bases for J; bases not matched to a gene: 10.

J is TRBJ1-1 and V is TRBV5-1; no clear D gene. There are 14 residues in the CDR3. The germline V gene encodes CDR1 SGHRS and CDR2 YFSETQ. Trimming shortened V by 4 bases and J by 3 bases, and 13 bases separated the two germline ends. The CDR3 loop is CASSEETSDTEAFF. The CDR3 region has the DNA TGCGCCAGCAGCGAGGAAACATCGGACACTGAAGCTTTCTTT.

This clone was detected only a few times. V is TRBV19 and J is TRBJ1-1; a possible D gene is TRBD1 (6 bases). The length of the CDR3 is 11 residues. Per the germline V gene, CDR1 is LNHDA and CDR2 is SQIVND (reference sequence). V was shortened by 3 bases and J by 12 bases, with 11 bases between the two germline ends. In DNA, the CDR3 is TGTGCCAGTAGTATGGGGGCCGACTCTTTCTTT. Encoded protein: CASSMGADSFF.

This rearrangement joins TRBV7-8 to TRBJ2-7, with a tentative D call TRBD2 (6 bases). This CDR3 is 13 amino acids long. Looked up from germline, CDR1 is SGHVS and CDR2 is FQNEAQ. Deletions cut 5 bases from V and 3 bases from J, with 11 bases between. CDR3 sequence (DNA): TGTGCCAGCAGCCCGAAGGGAGGCTACGAGCAGTACTTC. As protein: CASSPKGGYEQYF.

The DNA for the CDR3 is TGTGCCAGCAGGATAATATTCGACAGTAGCTCCTATAATTCACCCCTCCACTTT. Translating gives CASRIIFDSSSYNSPLHF. The chain is built from TRBV28 and TRBJ1-6; a weak D match, TRBD1 (5 bases). V lost 6 bases and J lost 0, with 18 bases in between. CDR3 size: 18 residues. Looked up from germline, CDR1 is MDHEN and CDR2 is SYDVKM. The entire variable domain, with the rest obtained from reference TRBV28 and TRBJ1-6, is as follows: DVKVTQSSRYLVKRTGEKVFLECVQDMDHENMFWYRQDPGLGLRLIYFSYDVKMKEKGDIPEGYSVSREKKERFSLILESASTNQTSMYLCASRIIFDSSSYNSPLHFGNGTRLTVT.

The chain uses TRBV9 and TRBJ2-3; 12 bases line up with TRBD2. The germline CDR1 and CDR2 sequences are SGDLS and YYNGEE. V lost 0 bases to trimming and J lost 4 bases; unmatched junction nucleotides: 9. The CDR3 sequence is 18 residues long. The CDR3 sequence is CASSVAGWASGGADTQYF. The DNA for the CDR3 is TGTGCCAGCAGCGTAGCTGGGTGGGCTAGCGGGGGGGCAGATACGCAGTATTTT.

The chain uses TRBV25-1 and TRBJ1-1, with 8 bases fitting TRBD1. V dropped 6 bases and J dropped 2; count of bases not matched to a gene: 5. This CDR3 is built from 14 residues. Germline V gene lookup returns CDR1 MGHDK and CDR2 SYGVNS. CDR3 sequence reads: CASRGGQGNTEAFF. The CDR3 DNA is TGTGCCAGCAGGGGCGGACAGGGAAACACTGAAGCTTTCTTT.

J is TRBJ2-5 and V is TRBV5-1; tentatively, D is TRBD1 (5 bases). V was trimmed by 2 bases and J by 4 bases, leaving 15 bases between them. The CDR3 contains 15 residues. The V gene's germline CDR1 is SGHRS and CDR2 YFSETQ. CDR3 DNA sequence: TGCGCCAGCAGCTTTGGGGCAGGTTTACCAGAGACCCAGTACTTC. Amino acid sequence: CASSFGAGLPETQYF.

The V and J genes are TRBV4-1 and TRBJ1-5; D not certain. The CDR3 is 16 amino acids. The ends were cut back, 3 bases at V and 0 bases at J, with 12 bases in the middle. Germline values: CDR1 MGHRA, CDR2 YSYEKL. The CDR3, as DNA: TGCGCCAGCAGCCAGGCGCAGGATTATAGCAATCAGCCCCAGCATTTT. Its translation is CASSQAQDYSNQPQHF.

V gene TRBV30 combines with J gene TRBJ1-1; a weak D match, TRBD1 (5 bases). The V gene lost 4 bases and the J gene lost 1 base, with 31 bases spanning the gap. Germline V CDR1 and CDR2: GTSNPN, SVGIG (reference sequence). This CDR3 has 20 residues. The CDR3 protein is CAWNLFSAAEGARSNTEAFF. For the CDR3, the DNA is TGTGCCTGGAACCTTTTTTCCGCGGCAGAAGGGGCCCGATCGAACACTGAAGCTTTCTTT.

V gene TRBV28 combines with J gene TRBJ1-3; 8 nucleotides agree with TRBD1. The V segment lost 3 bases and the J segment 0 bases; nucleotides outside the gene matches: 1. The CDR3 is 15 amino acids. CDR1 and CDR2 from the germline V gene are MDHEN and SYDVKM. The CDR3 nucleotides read TGTGCCAGCAGTTTGGACAGGGCCTCTGGAAACACCATATATTTT. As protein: CASSLDRASGNTIYF.

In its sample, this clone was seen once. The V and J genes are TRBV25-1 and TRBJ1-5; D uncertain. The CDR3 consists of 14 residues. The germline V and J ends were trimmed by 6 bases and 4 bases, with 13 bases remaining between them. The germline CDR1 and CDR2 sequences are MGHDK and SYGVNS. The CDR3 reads CASRDRRKNQPQHF. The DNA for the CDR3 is TGTGCCAGCAGAGACCGGCGGAAAAATCAGCCCCAGCATTTT. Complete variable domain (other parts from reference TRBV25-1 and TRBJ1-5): EADIYQTPRYLVIGTGKKITLECSQTMGHDKMYWYQQDPGMELHLIHYSYGVNSTEKGDLSSESTVSRIRTEHFPLTLESARPSHTSQYLCASRDRRKNQPQHFGDGTRLSIL.

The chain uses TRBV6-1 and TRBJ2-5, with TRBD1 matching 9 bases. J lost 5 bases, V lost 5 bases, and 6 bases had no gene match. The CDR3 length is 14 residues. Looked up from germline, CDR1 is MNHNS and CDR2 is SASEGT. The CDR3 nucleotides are TGTGCCAGCAGTTCCGGGACAGGGTTGGAGACCCAGTACTTC. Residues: CASSSGTGLETQYF.

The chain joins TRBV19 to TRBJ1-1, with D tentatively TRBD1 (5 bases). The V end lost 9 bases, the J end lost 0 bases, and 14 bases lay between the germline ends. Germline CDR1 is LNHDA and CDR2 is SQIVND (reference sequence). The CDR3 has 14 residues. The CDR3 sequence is CASRGGGMNTEAFF. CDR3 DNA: TGTGCCAGCCGGGGGGGTGGTATGAACACTGAAGCTTTCTTT.